These 18 T cell receptor beta chains share one sample of origin, sequenced in a study of blood T cell repertoires in COVID-19. Here immunoSEQ multiplex PCR was the method, and the copy in TCRdb shows in-frame clones only, minus some. The table lists 150,000 to 200,000 clones, 76% of them singletons. Sequenced input: PBMCs or T cells enriched from blood (not recorded which). The receptors were sampled from a woman aged 45 to 65 with acute COVID-19.

The V gene is TRBV3-1 (or the pseudogene TRBV3-2), the J gene TRBJ1-3; D remains ambiguous. Germline CDR1 is LGHDT and CDR2 is YNNKEL (reference sequence). Trimming stripped 4 bases from V and 3 bases from J, with 10 bases between. The CDR3 sequence is 14 residues long. The CDR3 nucleotides are TGTGCCAGCAGCCCCGGAGAGGGTGGAAACACCATATATTTT. The encoded protein is CASSPGEGGNTIYF.

J is TRBJ1-1 and V is TRBV7-9; 7 nucleotides align to TRBD1. This CDR3 has 15 residues. With 4 bases clipped from V and 4 bases from J, the junction kept 9 bases outside the gene matches. In germline, CDR1 is SEHNR, CDR2 FQNEAQ (reference sequence). CDR3 loop: CASSSQGVRGTEAFF. The CDR3 DNA follows: TGTGCCAGCAGCTCGCAGGGGGTAAGGGGCACTGAAGCTTTCTTT.

This chain links TRBV3-1 (or the pseudogene TRBV3-2) with TRBJ1-2, with D tentatively TRBD1 (6 bases). The germline V gene has CDR1 LGHDT and CDR2 YNNKEL (reference sequence). Between the trimmed V and J ends, which lost 4 bases and 8 bases, there was a span of 11 bases. The CDR3 has 12 residues. CDR3 protein: CASSRGGSGYTF. Written as DNA, the CDR3 is TGTGCCAGCAGCCGGGGGGGCAGCGGCTACACCTTC.

The chain employs TRBV7-3 and TRBJ2-2; 10 positions agree with TRBD1. The germline V gene has CDR1 SGHTA and CDR2 FQGTGA. This CDR3 region has 15 residues. Germline trimming cut 5 bases from V and 7 bases from J; bases unmatched to any gene: 7. For the CDR3, the DNA is TGTGCCAGCAGCAGAAGGACAGGGGGAATCGGGGAGCTGTTTTTT. Its translation is CASSRRTGGIGELFF.

J is TRBJ1-6 and V is TRBV3-1 (or the pseudogene TRBV3-2); TRBD1 is a possible D gene (5 bases). From germline, CDR1 is LGHDT and CDR2 YNNKEL (reference sequence). This CDR3 is built from 14 residues. The V and J ends lost 4 bases and 10 bases respectively, with 14 bases between them. CDR3 DNA sequence: TGTGCCAGCAGCCCCCGCTCGACAGACTCACCCCTCCACTTT. It encodes CASSPRSTDSPLHF.

This clone has only a few counts. The V call is TRBV6-2 or TRBV6-3, the J call TRBJ2-7; 14 bases match TRBD2. V lost 2 bases, J lost 6 bases, and 3 bases stayed unmatched. The CDR3 totals 15 residues. The V gene's germline CDR1 is MNHEY and CDR2 SVGEGT. In nucleotides, the CDR3 is TGTGCCAGCAGTTACGGGACTAGCGGGGGAATCGAGCAGTACGTC. Protein product: CASSYGTSGGIEQYV.

The genes are TRBV19 and TRBJ2-5; D is undetermined. V was shortened by 9 bases and J by 2 bases, with 16 bases between the two germline ends. Germline CDR1 reads LNHDA; CDR2 reads SQIVND (reference sequence). The CDR3 spans 14 residues. The CDR3 reads CARKAHAKQETQYF. The DNA of the CDR3 is TGTGCCAGGAAAGCCCATGCTAAGCAAGAGACCCAGTACTTC.

As DNA, the CDR3 is TGTGCCAGCAGTTCCGTGAGGGGGTACGAGCAGTACGTC. Its translation is CASSSVRGYEQYV. The rearrangement links TRBV6-5 to TRBJ2-7, with D possibly TRBD1 on 6 matching bases. The V end lost 4 bases, the J end lost 4 bases, and 11 bases lay between the germline ends. The CDR3 loop spans 13 amino acids. CDR1 is MNHEY and CDR2 is SVGAGI in the germline V gene.

This rearrangement joins TRBV20-1 to TRBJ2-5, with TRBD2 as a possible D gene (6 bases). The V end was cut by 3 bases, the J end by 7 bases, with 21 bases between. CDR1 is DFQATT and CDR2 is SNEGSKA in the germline V gene (reference sequence). The CDR3 totals 15 residues. CDR3 amino acids: CSASWVADDAGTQYF. In nucleotides, the CDR3 is TGCAGTGCTAGTTGGGTAGCGGATGACGCAGGGACCCAGTACTTC.

V is TRBV12-5 and J is TRBJ2-7, with TRBD2 identical over 13 bases. V trimming: 9 bases; J trimming: 5 bases; junction bases outside the gene matches: 10. Germline CDR1 and CDR2: LGHNT and FRNRAP. The length of the CDR3 is 15 residues. The DNA of the CDR3 is TGTGCTAGCCTAACCGGACTAGCGGGGGCCCACGAGCAGTACGTC. It is translated as CASLTGLAGAHEQYV.

V usage is TRBV30 and J usage is TRBJ2-7; D remains unclear. The CDR3 totals 13 residues. The V and J ends lost 2 bases and 2 bases respectively, with 10 bases between them. Germline V lookup: CDR1 GTSNPN, CDR2 SVGIG (reference sequence). The chain's CDR3 is CAWSKQPTYEQYV. The CDR3 DNA reads as TGTGCCTGGAGTAAACAGCCTACCTACGAGCAGTACGTC.

The chain uses TRBV28 and TRBJ1-1; TRBD1 is a possible D gene (5 bases). Between the trimmed V and J ends, which lost 5 bases and 0 bases, there was a span of 7 bases. Germline CDR1 MDHEN, CDR2 SYDVKM. The CDR3 extends over 13 amino acids. CDR3 DNA: TGTGCCAGCAGTATGACAGTGAACACTGAAGCTTTCTTT. Its protein is CASSMTVNTEAFF.

The rearrangement uses TRBV18 and TRBJ1-1; tentative D call: TRBD1 (6 bases). Germline V gene data show CDR1 as KGHSH and CDR2 as LQKENI. The CDR3 runs to 17 residues. V was pared by 3 bases and J by 2 bases, with 19 bases between. Written as DNA, the CDR3 is TGTGCCAGCTCACCCGGCCAATCGGGACATCTCAACACTGAAGCTTTCTTT. Protein product: CASSPGQSGHLNTEAFF. The variable domain in full, with the rest retrieved from reference TRBV18 and TRBJ1-1, is NAGVMQNPRHLVRRRGQEARLRCSPMKGHSHVYWYRQLPEEGLKFMVYLQKENIIDESGMPKERFSAEFPKEGPSILRIQQVVRGDSAAYFCASSPGQSGHLNTEAFFGQGTRLTVV.

This chain links TRBV30 with TRBJ1-5; 7 nucleotides align to TRBD1. V dropped 2 bases and J dropped 2; count of bases not matched to a gene: 6. CDR3 size: 15 residues. Germline V gene lookup returns CDR1 GTSNPN and CDR2 SVGIG (reference sequence). CDR3 amino acids: CAWSRGQLGNQPQHF. DNA for the CDR3: TGTGCCTGGAGTAGGGGGCAATTGGGCAATCAGCCCCAGCATTTT.

This clone came up a few times. The chain employs TRBV5-5 and TRBJ1-4; D perhaps matches TRBD1 (5 bases). Trimming left V 2 bases short and J 0 bases short, with 8 bases between. From germline, CDR1 is SGHKS and CDR2 YYEKEE (reference sequence). This CDR3 has 15 amino acids. The CDR3 DNA reads as TGTGCCAGCAGCTTTGGGGCGGCAACTAATGAAAAACTGTTTTTT. It translates to CASSFGAATNEKLFF.

Here the CDR3 reads CASSPDRVLAYSNQPQHF. In DNA, the CDR3 is TGTGCCAGCAGCCCTGACAGGGTATTAGCTTATAGCAATCAGCCCCAGCATTTT. The rearrangement joins TRBV5-5 to TRBJ1-5; 7 positions agree with TRBD1. V was clipped by 4 bases and J by 0 bases; unmatched bases: 13. The CDR3 runs to 18 residues. Germline V gene sequence: CDR1 SGHKS, CDR2 YYEKEE (reference sequence).

The chain recombines TRBV6-5 with TRBJ1-1; 7 bases match TRBD1. The junction had 4 bases not matched to a gene; V was cut back by 6 bases and J by 0 bases. The V gene's germline CDR1 is MNHEY and CDR2 SVGAGI. This CDR3 has 14 residues. The chain's CDR3 is CASSRQGLNTEAFF. For the CDR3, the DNA is TGTGCCAGCAGCCGACAGGGATTGAACACTGAAGCTTTCTTT.

The chain employs TRBV7-3 and TRBJ2-2; TRBD1 might be the D (5 bases). The V end was cut by 2 bases, the J end by 6 bases, with 16 bases between. The germline V gene encodes CDR1 SGHTA and CDR2 FQGTGA. The CDR3 consists of 16 residues. CDR3: CASSLVASTVPGELFF. CDR3 DNA sequence: TGTGCCAGCAGCTTAGTTGCGTCGACAGTCCCCGGGGAGCTGTTTTTT.